Below, 7 T cell receptor beta chains from the same sample are listed, as sequenced in a study of cytomegalovirus exposure and HLA in healthy donors. The PCR made use of 60 Vbeta and 13 Jbeta primers. Sequencing was performed with immunoSEQ multiplex PCR; in TCRdb, only in-frame clones are kept and a portion is missing. The sample carries about 160,000 clones, 80% to 90% recorded once. Sequenced: PBMCs. The receptors derive from a male donor in good health and CMV-seronegative.

The chain combines TRBV7-2 with TRBJ1-4; 7 nucleotides match TRBD1. V was pared by 5 bases and J by 6 bases, with 9 bases of the junction left unmatched. CDR1 and CDR2 from the germline V gene are SGHTA and FQGNSA. There are 15 residues in the CDR3. The CDR3 DNA sequence: TGTGCCAGCAGCCCTTCACCGGGACAGTATGAAAAACTGTTTTTT. Translated: CASSPSPGQYEKLFF.

The rearrangement joins TRBV28 to TRBJ2-7, with TRBD1 matching over 8 bases. The CDR3 covers 15 residues. Trimming at V came to 8 bases and at J to 9 bases, leaving 18 bases not matched to a gene. In germline, CDR1 is MDHEN, CDR2 SYDVKM. The CDR3 spells CASGHSTGASSGQYF. In DNA form, the CDR3 reads TGTGCCAGCGGCCACTCGACAGGGGCCAGCTCGGGGCAGTACTTC.

CDR3 in amino acids: CASSLFAGGSSDTQYF. The CDR3, as DNA: TGTGCCAGCAGTTTGTTTGCTGGGGGGTCCTCAGATACGCAGTATTTT. The genes are TRBV27 and TRBJ2-3; D might be TRBD2 (6 bases). The germline V gene encodes CDR1 MNHEY and CDR2 SMNVEV (reference sequence). The CDR3 loop spans 16 amino acids. Trimming stripped 3 bases from V and 4 bases from J, with 17 bases between.

A note on this clone: The sample has other DNA sequences that encode this CDR3 too. The rearrangement links TRBV4-3 to TRBJ2-7; a possible D gene is TRBD1 (6 bases). This CDR3 has 13 amino acids. Germline-derived CDR1 and CDR2 are LGHNA and YSLEER. V was pared by 0 bases and J by 3 bases, with 6 bases between. The CDR3 region is CASSQEGGYEQYF. In DNA, the CDR3 is TGCGCCAGCAGCCAAGAAGGGGGCTACGAGCAGTACTTC.

J is TRBJ1-2 and V is TRBV28; TRBD1 is a possible D gene (6 bases). The CDR3 runs 14 residues. Trimming took off 4 bases at V and 3 bases at J, with 12 bases between the two ends. Germline CDR1 is MDHEN and CDR2 is SYDVKM. The CDR3 bases are TGTGCCAGCAGTTCACAAAGGGGGTACTATGGCTACACCTTC. This encodes CASSSQRGYYGYTF.

V is TRBV5-4 and J is TRBJ2-7, with 12 bases matching TRBD2. Trimming cost V 4 bases and J 6 bases; bases outside gene matches: 8. Germline V lookup: CDR1 SGHNT, CDR2 YYREEE (reference sequence). This CDR3 contains 15 residues. CDR3 sequence: CASSQQTSGGSEQYF. In nucleotides, the CDR3 is TGTGCCAGCAGCCAGCAGACTAGCGGGGGTAGCGAGCAGTACTTC.

The J gene is TRBJ1-1, the V gene TRBV7-7, with D possibly TRBD1 on 5 matching bases. Germline loops: CDR1 SSHAT, CDR2 FNYEAQ (reference sequence). Trimming stripped 4 bases from V and 4 bases from J, with 22 bases between. This CDR3 region has 17 residues. The DNA for the CDR3 is TGTGCCAGCAGCTCCGAGGTGGGGGGGGAGGTAGGCACTGAAGCTTTCTTT. It codes for CASSSEVGGEVGTEAFF. Full variable domain (missing parts from reference TRBV7-7 and TRBJ1-1): GAGVSQSPRYKVTKRGQDVTLRCDPISSHATLYWYQQALGQGPEFLTYFNYEAQPDKSGLPSDRFSAERPEGSISTLTIQRTEQRDSAMYRCASSSEVGGEVGTEAFFGQGTRLTVV.